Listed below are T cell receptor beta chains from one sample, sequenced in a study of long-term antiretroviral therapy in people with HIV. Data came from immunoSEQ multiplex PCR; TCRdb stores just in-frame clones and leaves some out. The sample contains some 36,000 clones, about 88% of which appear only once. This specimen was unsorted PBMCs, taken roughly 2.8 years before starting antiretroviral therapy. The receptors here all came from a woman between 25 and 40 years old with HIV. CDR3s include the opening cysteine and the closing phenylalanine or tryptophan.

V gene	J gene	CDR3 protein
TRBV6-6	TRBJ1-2	CASSPSLGGYTF
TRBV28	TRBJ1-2	CASSTNGGGEYVYGYTF
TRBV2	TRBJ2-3	CASSPGTGTDTQYF
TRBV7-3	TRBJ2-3	CASSLLRQGRDTQYF
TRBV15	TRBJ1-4	CATSLSGAHNEKLFF
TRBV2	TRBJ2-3	CASSGSGGKDTQYF
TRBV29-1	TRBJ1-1	CSASTRLNTEAFF
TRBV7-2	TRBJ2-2	CASSLGETSGVYTGELFF
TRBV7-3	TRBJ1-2	CASSLSNGNSYGYTF
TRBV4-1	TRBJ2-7	CASSQERDYEQYF
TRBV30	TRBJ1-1	CAWGVTGGTEAFF
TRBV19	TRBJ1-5	CASSTQVGGNQPQHF
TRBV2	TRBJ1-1	CASSVGQNTEAFF
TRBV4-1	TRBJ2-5	CASSQAKGQGGGETQYF
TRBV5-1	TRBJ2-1	CASSLQGGNEQFF
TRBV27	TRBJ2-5	CASSLSQQETQYF
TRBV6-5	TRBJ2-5	CASSPSGGAWETQYF
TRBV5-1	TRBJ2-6	CASRLFVSGANVLTF
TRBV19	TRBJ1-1	CASSALQIMNTEAFF
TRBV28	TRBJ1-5	CASSLLAVASSEPQHF
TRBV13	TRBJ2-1	CASSLGFTEQFF
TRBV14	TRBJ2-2	CASSPGDRLFNTGELFF
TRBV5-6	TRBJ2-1	CASSHPTSRNEQFF
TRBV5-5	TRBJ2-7	CASSFNLGGSEQYF
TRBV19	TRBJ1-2	CASSKLTGAYGYTF
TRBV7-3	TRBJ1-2	CASSLTYTGGYTF
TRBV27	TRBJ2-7	CASSSRTGTYEQYF
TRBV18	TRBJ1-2	CASSPQPTNYGYTF
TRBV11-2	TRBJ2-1	CASSLEASGVYNEQFF
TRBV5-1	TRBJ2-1	CASSLVSVVSYNEQFF
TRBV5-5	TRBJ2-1	CASSVGGVNNEQFF